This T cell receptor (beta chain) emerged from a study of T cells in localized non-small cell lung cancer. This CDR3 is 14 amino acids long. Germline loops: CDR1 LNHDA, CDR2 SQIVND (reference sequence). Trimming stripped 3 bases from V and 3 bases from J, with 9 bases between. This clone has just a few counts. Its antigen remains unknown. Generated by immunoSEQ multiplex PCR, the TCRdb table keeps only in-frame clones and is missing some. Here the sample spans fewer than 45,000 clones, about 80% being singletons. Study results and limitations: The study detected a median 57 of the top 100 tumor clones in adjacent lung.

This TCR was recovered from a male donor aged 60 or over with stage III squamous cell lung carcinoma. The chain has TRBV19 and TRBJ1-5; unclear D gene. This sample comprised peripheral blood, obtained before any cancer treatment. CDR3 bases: TGTGCCAGTAGTATTGGACCGGACAATCAGCCCCAGCATTTT. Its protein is CASSIGPDNQPQHF.